One and the same sample provided the 8 T cell receptor beta chains below, sequenced in a study of OX40 agonist ivuxolimab in advanced cancers. Some clones are missing from TCRdb's copy, which holds only in-frame ones; the method was immunoSEQ multiplex PCR. Among roughly 24,000 clones listed, about 85% were seen once. The material was CD4+ or CD8+ T cells sorted from blood, obtained in a trial of the OX40 agonist ivuxolimab. The receptors here all came from an adult with an advanced solid tumor such as melanoma, head and neck, liver or kidney cancer.

A remark on this clone: The identical CDR3 is also encoded by other nucleotide sequences in the sample. The chain employs TRBV27 and TRBJ2-7, with TRBD2 matching over 9 bases. Germline trimming cut 6 bases from V and 2 bases from J; bases unmatched to any gene: 2. The CDR3 is 13 amino acids. Germline V gene sequence: CDR1 MNHEY, CDR2 SMNVEV (reference sequence). CDR3 amino acids: CASSLAGPYEQYF. DNA for the CDR3: TGTGCCAGCAGCCTAGCGGGGCCCTACGAGCAGTACTTC.

In DNA, the CDR3 is TGTGCCATCAGTAACCGGACTAGCGGGATTTACAATGAGCAGTTCTTC. Its protein is CAISNRTSGIYNEQFF. The chain has TRBV10-3 and TRBJ2-1, with TRBD2 matching 12 bases. The CDR3 spans 16 residues. From germline, CDR1 is ENHRY and CDR2 SYGVKD. V gave up 5 bases and J gave up 4 bases; unmatched junction bases: 6.

The chain recombines TRBV2 with TRBJ2-5; D is ambiguous. This CDR3 contains 14 residues. Germline CDR1 and CDR2: SNHLY and FYNNEI. Between the trimmed V and J ends, which lost 8 bases and 4 bases, there was a span of 17 bases. Here the CDR3 reads CASRGGFRAETQYF. CDR3 coding DNA: TGTGCCAGCCGCGGTGGGTTCCGGGCAGAGACCCAGTACTTC.

This chain uses TRBV7-6 with TRBJ2-5; D possibly corresponds to TRBD2 (6 bases). Looked up from germline, CDR1 is SGHVS and CDR2 is FNYEAQ. This CDR3 comprises 13 residues. Trimming pared 6 bases from V and 4 bases from J, leaving 12 bases between. The CDR3 DNA follows: TGTGCCAGCAGACCGGGACTCGGAGAGACCCAGTACTTC. It translates to CASRPGLGETQYF.

In its sample, this clone ranks as large. This chain joins TRBV5-1 and TRBJ2-7; 9 bases map to TRBD1. V lost 5 bases, J lost 3 bases, and 9 bases stayed unmatched. Germline-derived CDR1 and CDR2 are SGHRS and YFSETQ. This CDR3 has 15 residues. This CDR3 is CASRSGQGGNYEQYF. Written as DNA, the CDR3 is TGCGCCAGCAGGTCGGGACAGGGAGGAAACTACGAGCAGTACTTC.

This clone was observed a few times. This sequence joins TRBV19 and TRBJ2-1; D gene unclear. CDR1 is LNHDA and CDR2 is SQIVND in the germline V gene (reference sequence). The CDR3 is made up of 15 amino acids. Trimming pared 5 bases from V and 0 bases from J, leaving 11 bases between. The CDR3 nucleotides read TGTGCCAGTAGTTCCGTATTGAGCTCCTACAATGAGCAGTTCTTC. It specifies CASSSVLSSYNEQFF. Supplemented by reference TRBV19 and TRBJ2-1, the full variable domain reads DGGITQSPKYLFRKEGQNVTLSCEQNLNHDAMYWYRQDPGQGLRLIYYSQIVNDFQKGDIAEGYSVSREKKESFPLTVTSAQKNPTAFYLCASSSVLSSYNEQFFGPGTRLTVL.

The rearrangement joins TRBV9 to TRBJ2-2; 12 bases line up with TRBD2. The junction had 5 bases not matched to a gene; V was cut back by 4 bases and J by 4 bases. There are 16 residues in the CDR3. Germline loops: CDR1 SGDLS, CDR2 YYNGEE. CDR3 sequence: CASSLAGGPLTGELFF. CDR3 nucleotide sequence: TGTGCCAGCAGCCTAGCGGGAGGGCCCCTCACCGGGGAGCTGTTTTTT.

CDR3 sequence reads: CASSVLSGGDTDTQYF. DNA of the CDR3: TGTGCCAGCAGCGTACTTAGCGGGGGAGACACAGATACGCAGTATTTT. This sequence joins TRBV9 and TRBJ2-3; 9 positions agree with TRBD2. This CDR3 has 16 amino acids. CDR1 is SGDLS and CDR2 is YYNGEE in the germline V gene. J gave up 2 bases and V 1 base, and 5 bases lay outside the gene matches.